These 18 T cell receptor beta chains were sequenced from one sample in a study of blood T cells in healthy people across ages. Sample-barcoded 5' priming and a J-beta primer mix drove a second PCR of about 6 to 12 cycles. MiXCR was run by TCRdb on the 5' RACE reads, yielding one entry per CDR3 protein. This table holds about 1.4 million distinct CDR3 sequences, 45% to 70% found once. What was sequenced was blood. The receptors were gathered from a man aged 18 to 29 in good health.

This chain connects TRBV2 to TRBJ1-4, with D possibly matching TRBD1 (5 bases). The CDR3 sequence is 15 residues long. The V end lost 4 bases, the J end lost 8 bases, and 17 bases lay between the germline ends. Germline CDR1 and CDR2: SNHLY and FYNNEI. DNA for the CDR3: TGTGCCAGCAGTGTCAGAATTAGGGACGACGAAAAACTGTTTTTT. Translating it yields CASSVRIRDDEKLFF.

This clonotype was detected only a few times. The chain has TRBV19 and TRBJ2-7; D is unresolved. The ends were cut back, 5 bases at V and 3 bases at J, with 11 bases in the middle. CDR3 size: 13 residues. Germline loops: CDR1 LNHDA, CDR2 SQIVND (reference sequence). The CDR3 DNA reads TGTGCCAGTAGTTCCAGTAACCGCTACGAGCAGTACTTC. This sequence encodes CASSSSNRYEQYF.

J is TRBJ2-5 and V is TRBV6-5; 9 bases fit TRBD1. The CDR3 is 15 amino acids. The germline gives CDR1 MNHEY, CDR2 SVGAGI. V lost 6 bases and J lost 5; bases outside the gene matches: 10. This CDR3 is CASRTGGATLETQYF. In DNA, the CDR3 is TGTGCCAGCAGAACAGGGGGCGCAACGCTTGAGACCCAGTACTTC.

The V and J genes are TRBV9 and TRBJ1-1; possible D gene TRBD1, 6 bases. The CDR3 runs 14 residues. Germline-derived CDR1 and CDR2 are SGDLS and YYNGEE. V lost 0 bases, J lost 3 bases, and 9 bases lay in between. The DNA for the CDR3 is TGTGCCAGCAGCGTAGACAGGGACCACACTGAAGCTTTCTTT. It translates to CASSVDRDHTEAFF.

The genes are TRBV20-1 and TRBJ2-3; D call uncertain. Trimming stripped 4 bases from V and 5 bases from J, with 10 bases between. The length of the CDR3 is 12 residues. From germline, CDR1 is DFQATT and CDR2 SNEGSKA (reference sequence). This CDR3 reads CSAKVWGDTQYF. CDR3 nucleotides: TGCAGTGCTAAAGTCTGGGGAGATACGCAGTATTTT.

The V and J genes are TRBV3-1 and TRBJ2-4; D call uncertain. Trimming pared 6 bases from V and 0 bases from J, leaving 15 bases between. The CDR3 spans 16 residues. CDR1 and CDR2 (germline): LGHDT, YNNKEL (reference sequence). The CDR3 region is CASSPPWGLAKNIQYF. CDR3 sequence (DNA): TGTGCCAGCAGTCCGCCGTGGGGTCTAGCCAAAAACATTCAGTACTTC. Drawing the rest from reference TRBV3-1 and TRBJ2-4, the complete variable domain is DTAVSQTPKYLVTQMGNDKSIKCEQNLGHDTMYWYKQDSKKFLKIMFSYNNKELIINETVPNRFSPKSPDKAHLNLHINSLELGDSAVYFCASSPPWGLAKNIQYFGAGTRLSVL.

The rearrangement joins TRBV10-3 to TRBJ2-1, with a tentative D call TRBD2 (6 bases). The J call could be wrong; TRBJ2-7 is a better fit for the DNA end. The germline V gene has CDR1 ENHRY and CDR2 SYGVKD. The CDR3 sequence is 14 residues long. In DNA, the CDR3 is TGTGCCATCAGTATTTTTAGCGGCTACAATGAGCAGTACTTC. Its protein is CAISIFSGYNEQYF.

This clonotype came up a few times. The chain recombines TRBV27 with TRBJ2-1; 10 nucleotides align to TRBD2. Germline lookup yields CDR1 MNHEY and CDR2 SMNVEV (reference sequence). CDR3 length equals 14 residues. Germline trimming cut 3 bases from V and 10 bases from J; bases unmatched to any gene: 6. The CDR3: CASSFQREGIEQFF. The CDR3 region has the DNA TGTGCCAGCAGTTTTCAGCGGGAGGGCATCGAGCAGTTCTTC.

This clonotype occurred a few times. The chain combines TRBV14 with TRBJ1-4; 9 bases are a match to TRBD1. The CDR3 extends over 16 amino acids. J gave up 6 bases and V 3 bases, and 8 bases lay outside the gene matches. Germline V gene data show CDR1 as SGHDN and CDR2 as FVKESK. The CDR3 region has the DNA TGTGCCAGCAGCCATTTCGCCGGACAGGGGTATGAAAAACTGTTTTTT. It is translated as CASSHFAGQGYEKLFF.

V is TRBV29-1 and J is TRBJ2-1, with TRBD2 identical over 11 bases. The germline gives CDR1 SQVTM, CDR2 ANQGSEA. Unmatched junction bases numbered 1, after V lost 3 bases and J lost 3 bases. The CDR3 totals 14 residues. This CDR3 is CSVETSGIYNEQFF. The CDR3 DNA sequence: TGCAGCGTTGAGACTAGCGGGATCTACAATGAGCAGTTCTTC.

The rearrangement links TRBV12-3 or TRBV12-4 to TRBJ1-5, with D maybe TRBD1 (5 bases). This CDR3 region has 13 residues. V lost 7 bases and J 6 bases, leaving 13 bases between the germline ends. The CDR3 sequence: CASNTAGLQPQHF. The CDR3 nucleotides are TGTGCCAGCAATACGGCAGGGCTTCAGCCCCAGCATTTT.

This clonotype was observed once. The chain couples TRBV12-3 or TRBV12-4 to TRBJ2-5; D unclear. The CDR3 spans 15 residues. Trimming shortened V by 1 base and J by 5 bases, and 14 bases separated the two germline ends. The CDR3, as DNA: TGTGCCAGCAGTTTAGGCAGGCTGGAAAAGGAGACCCAGTACTTC. It codes for CASSLGRLEKETQYF.

The chain uses TRBV3-1 and TRBJ1-2; 7 bases agree with TRBD1. V lost 3 bases, J lost 8 bases, and 9 bases stayed unmatched. This CDR3 is 14 amino acids long. Germline V CDR1 and CDR2: LGHDT, YNNKEL (reference sequence). CDR3 loop: CASSHRQGPSGYTF. The CDR3 DNA sequence: TGTGCCAGCAGCCATAGACAGGGCCCCAGCGGCTACACCTTC.

J is TRBJ2-3 and V is TRBV24-1; no reliable D call. Trimming removed 5 bases from V and 6 bases from J, with 5 bases in between. The CDR3 sequence is 11 residues long. Germline V gives CDR1 KGHDR, CDR2 SFDVKD. The CDR3 DNA follows: TGTGCCACCAGTGTTGGTGATACGCAGTATTTT. Translating gives CATSVGDTQYF.

This chain joins TRBV7-9 and TRBJ1-1; a weak D match, TRBD1 (6 bases). This CDR3 comprises 15 residues. The germline V and J ends were trimmed by 6 bases and 1 base, with 15 bases remaining between them. From germline, CDR1 is SEHNR and CDR2 FQNEAQ (reference sequence). The DNA of the CDR3 is TGTGCCAGCAGGCTCGGACTACAGGGGAACACTGAAGCTTTCTTT. Protein product: CASRLGLQGNTEAFF.

The chain uses TRBV4-3 and TRBJ2-5; 8 bases match TRBD2. CDR3 size: 16 residues. The germline V gene encodes CDR1 LGHNA and CDR2 YSLEER. V shed 0 bases, J shed 4 bases, and the junction held 7 bases outside the gene matches. CDR3 nucleotide sequence: TGCGCCAGCAGCCAAGATAGACGGGGGGGCGTAGAGACCCAGTACTTC. Encoded protein: CASSQDRRGGVETQYF.

This rearrangement joins TRBV9 to TRBJ2-5; 10 nucleotides line up with TRBD1. The V gene end was trimmed by 2 bases and the J gene end by 4 bases; junction bases not matched to a gene: 5. Germline values: CDR1 SGDLS, CDR2 YYNGEE. The CDR3 extends over 15 amino acids. The CDR3 DNA reads as TGTGCCAGCAGCGTGACAGGGGGCTCTTTAGAGACCCAGTACTTC. This gives the protein CASSVTGGSLETQYF.

The chain joins TRBV5-1 to TRBJ2-1; D remains ambiguous. Per the germline V gene, CDR1 is SGHRS and CDR2 is YFSETQ. The CDR3 sequence is 15 residues long. V was clipped by 4 bases and J by 7 bases, with 18 bases between them. The CDR3 DNA follows: TGCGCCAGCAGCGGGGTTGCGAGGTTTGGGAATGAGCAGTTCTTC. It specifies CASSGVARFGNEQFF.